This T cell receptor beta chain was captured in a study of technical replicates of blood from a handful of donors. Clones were sequenced by immunoSEQ multiplex PCR, and TCRdb holds only the in-frame ones, with some missing. The sample includes tens of thousands of clones, roughly 91% of them seen just once. J gave up 3 bases and V 1 base, and 4 bases lay outside the gene matches. Germline CDR1 and CDR2: KGHSH and LQKENI. The CDR3 is 16 amino acids. This chain joins TRBV18 and TRBJ2-2; TRBD1 aligns across 8 bases. The source is a human donor in good health. Some clones in this sample may be carry-over from other donors' samples. The sample was PBMCs. CDR3 DNA: TGTGCCAGCTCACCACAGGACAGGGCGGACACCGGGGAGCTGTTTTTT. Translation: CASSPQDRADTGELFF.